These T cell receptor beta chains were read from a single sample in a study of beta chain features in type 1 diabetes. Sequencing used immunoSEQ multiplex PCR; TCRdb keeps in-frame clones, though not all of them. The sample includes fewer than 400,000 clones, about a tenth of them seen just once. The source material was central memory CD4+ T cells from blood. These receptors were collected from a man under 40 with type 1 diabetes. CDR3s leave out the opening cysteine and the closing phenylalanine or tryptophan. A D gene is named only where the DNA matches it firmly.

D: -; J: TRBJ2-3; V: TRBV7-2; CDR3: ASSQGPLYTQY
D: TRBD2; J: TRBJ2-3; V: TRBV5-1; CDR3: ASSLASGGVDTQY
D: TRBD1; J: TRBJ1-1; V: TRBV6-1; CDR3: ASSKTGKNTEAF
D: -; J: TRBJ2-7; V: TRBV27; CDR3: ASSFRGYEQY
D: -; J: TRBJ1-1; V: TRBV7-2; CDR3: ASSLPEGLGNTEAF
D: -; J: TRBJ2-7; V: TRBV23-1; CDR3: ASRLDYDYEQY
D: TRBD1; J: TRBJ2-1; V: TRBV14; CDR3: ASSPIDRGNEQF
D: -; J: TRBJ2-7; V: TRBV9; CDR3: ASSTGLAKGEQY
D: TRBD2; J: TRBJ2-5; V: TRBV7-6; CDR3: ASSPPGLAGGQETQY
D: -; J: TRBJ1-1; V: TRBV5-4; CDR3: ASSSWTASMNTEAF
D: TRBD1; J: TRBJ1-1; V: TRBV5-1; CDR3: ASTRTGGFDTEAF
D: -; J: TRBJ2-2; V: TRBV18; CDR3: ASSPPNTGRNTGELF
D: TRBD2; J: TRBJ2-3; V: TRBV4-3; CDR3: ASSQGASGGGTDTQY
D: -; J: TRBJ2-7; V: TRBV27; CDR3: ASSPYRVSYEQY
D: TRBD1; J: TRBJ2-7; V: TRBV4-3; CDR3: ASSQYRGPYEQY
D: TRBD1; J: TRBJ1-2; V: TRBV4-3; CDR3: ASSPDREYGYT
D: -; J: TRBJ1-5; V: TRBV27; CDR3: ASATRGREPQH
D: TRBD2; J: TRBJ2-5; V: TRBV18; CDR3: ASSRSGGQQETQY
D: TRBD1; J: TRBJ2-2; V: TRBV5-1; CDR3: ASRVGTGNTGELF
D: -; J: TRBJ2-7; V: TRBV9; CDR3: ASSPSGDEQY
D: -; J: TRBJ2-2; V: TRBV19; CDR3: ASSIARGADTGELF
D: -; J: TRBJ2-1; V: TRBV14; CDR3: ASSSLGLSYNEQF
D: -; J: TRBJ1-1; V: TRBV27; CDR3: ASSLNPGRPLAF
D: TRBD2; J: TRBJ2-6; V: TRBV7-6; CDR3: ASSRGDNSGANVLT
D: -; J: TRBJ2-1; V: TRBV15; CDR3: ATSTGGQNYNEQF
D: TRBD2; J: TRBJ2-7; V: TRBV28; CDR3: ASSLRGGSYEQY
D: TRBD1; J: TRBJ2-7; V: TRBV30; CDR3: AWSQGALYEQY
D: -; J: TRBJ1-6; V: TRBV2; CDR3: ASRYGTNSPLH
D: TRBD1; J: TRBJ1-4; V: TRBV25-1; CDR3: ASSGRTGANEKLF
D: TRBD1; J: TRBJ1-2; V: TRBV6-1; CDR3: ASSPGQGQNYGYT
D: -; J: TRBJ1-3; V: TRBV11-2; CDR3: ASSFRRGGNTIY
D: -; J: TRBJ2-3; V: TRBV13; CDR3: ASSPRMDGGHTNTQY
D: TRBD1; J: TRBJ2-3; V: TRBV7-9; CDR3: ASSAGQAPSDTQY
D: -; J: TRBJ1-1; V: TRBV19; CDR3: ASSIGETEAF
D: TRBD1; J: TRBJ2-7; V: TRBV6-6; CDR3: ASSSMDRNYEQY
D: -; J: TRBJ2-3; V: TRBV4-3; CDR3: ASSQDSGADTQY
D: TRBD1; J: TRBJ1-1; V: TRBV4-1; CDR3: ASSQGDRDTEAF
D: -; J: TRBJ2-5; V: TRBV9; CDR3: ASSSEEETQY
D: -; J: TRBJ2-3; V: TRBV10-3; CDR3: AISEAGADTQY
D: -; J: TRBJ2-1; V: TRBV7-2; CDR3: ASSLFNEQF
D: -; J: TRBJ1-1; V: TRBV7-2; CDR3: ASSFQGTGTEAF
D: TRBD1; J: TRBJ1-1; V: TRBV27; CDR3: ASSTGGTEAF
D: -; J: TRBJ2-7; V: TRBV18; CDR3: ASSPLGTVSSYEQY
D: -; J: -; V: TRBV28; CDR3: ASSLLTLYEQY
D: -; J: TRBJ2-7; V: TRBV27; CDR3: ASSLIGAAEQY
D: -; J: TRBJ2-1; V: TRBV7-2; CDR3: ASSLGPYNEQF
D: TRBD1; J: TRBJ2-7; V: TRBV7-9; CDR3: ASSLGYAGQGPYEQY
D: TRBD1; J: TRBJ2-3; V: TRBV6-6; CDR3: ASSGRTGGTDTQY
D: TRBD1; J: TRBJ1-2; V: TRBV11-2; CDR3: ASSPRRWDSPYT
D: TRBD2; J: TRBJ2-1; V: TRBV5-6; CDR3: ASSWSSGGKYNEQF
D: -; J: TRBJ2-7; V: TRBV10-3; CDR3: AISESGNEQY
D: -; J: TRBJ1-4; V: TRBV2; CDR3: ASRDSATNEKLF
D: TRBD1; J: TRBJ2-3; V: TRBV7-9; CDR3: ASSSGTGNTDTQY
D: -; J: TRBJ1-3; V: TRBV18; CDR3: ASSPSEGTAGNTIY
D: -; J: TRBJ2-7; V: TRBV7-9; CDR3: ASSLTGTPSSYEQY
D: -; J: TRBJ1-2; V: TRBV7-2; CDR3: ASSLRRGDRTENYGYT
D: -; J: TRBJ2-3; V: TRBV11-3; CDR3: ASSLGQSHTDTQY